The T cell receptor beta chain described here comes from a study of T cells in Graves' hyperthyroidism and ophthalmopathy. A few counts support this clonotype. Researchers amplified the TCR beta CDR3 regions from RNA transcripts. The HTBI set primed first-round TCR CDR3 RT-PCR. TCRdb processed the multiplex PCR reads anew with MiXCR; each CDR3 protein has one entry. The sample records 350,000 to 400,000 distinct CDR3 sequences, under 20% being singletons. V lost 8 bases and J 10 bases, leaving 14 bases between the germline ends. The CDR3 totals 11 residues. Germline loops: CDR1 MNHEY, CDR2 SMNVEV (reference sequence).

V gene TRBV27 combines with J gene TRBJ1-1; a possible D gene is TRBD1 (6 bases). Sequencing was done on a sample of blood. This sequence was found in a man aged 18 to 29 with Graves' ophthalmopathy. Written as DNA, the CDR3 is TGTGCCAGCTCCCAAGGGGGGCGAGCTTTCTTT. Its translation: CASSQGGRAFF.